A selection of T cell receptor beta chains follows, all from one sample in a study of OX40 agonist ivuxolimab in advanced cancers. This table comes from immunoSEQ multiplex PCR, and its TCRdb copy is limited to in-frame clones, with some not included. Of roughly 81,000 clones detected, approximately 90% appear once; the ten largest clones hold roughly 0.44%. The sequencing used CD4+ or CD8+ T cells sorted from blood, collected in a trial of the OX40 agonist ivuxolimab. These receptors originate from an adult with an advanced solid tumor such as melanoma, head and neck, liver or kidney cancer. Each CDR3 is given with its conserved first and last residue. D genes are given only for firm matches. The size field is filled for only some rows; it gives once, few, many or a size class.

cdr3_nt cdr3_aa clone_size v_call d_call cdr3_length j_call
TGTGCCAGCATCGGGACAGACCTTTCCTACGAGCAGTACTTC CASIGTDLSYEQYF once TRBV6-1 TRBD1 14 TRBJ2-7
TGTGCCAGCAGCTACTCCGGGACAGCGGCTTTCTTT CASSYSGTAAFF . TRBV13 TRBD1 12 TRBJ1-1
TGCGCCAGCAGCCAAGATCGGAGTAGTTCGGAGACCCAGTACTTC CASSQDRSSSETQYF . TRBV4-1 . 15 TRBJ2-5
TGTGCCAGCAGCTTACCAAGACAGGGGTCCACTGAAGCTTTCTTT CASSLPRQGSTEAFF . TRBV7-6 TRBD1 15 TRBJ1-1
TGTGCCAGCACTATAAACTGGGACCCCCGAGAGGATGAGCAGTTCTTC CASTINWDPREDEQFF . TRBV28 . 16 TRBJ2-1
TGTGCCACCCGGGAATCTGGGGCCAACGTCCTGACTTTC CATRESGANVLTF . TRBV27 . 13 TRBJ2-6
TGTGCCAGCAGCCGTCTGGGAGAAGGTCAGCCCCAGCATTTT CASSRLGEGQPQHF few TRBV5-5 . 14 TRBJ1-5
TGTGCCAGTAGTATCAGTAGGACAGGGGGCGGCTTTGGGCAGTACTTC CASSISRTGGGFGQYF . TRBV19 TRBD1 16 TRBJ2-5
TGCGCCAGCAGTGAGTCGACCCGGAACACTGAAGCTTTCTTT CASSESTRNTEAFF . TRBV10-1 . 14 TRBJ1-1
TGTGCCAGCAGCCGTAATCCGGGGCAGGGGATCTCTGGGGCCAACGTCCTGACTTTC CASSRNPGQGISGANVLTF . TRBV7-3 . 19 TRBJ2-6
TGTGCCAGCAGGTTGGGGGCGATTAATGAAAAACTGTTTTTT CASRLGAINEKLFF once TRBV2 . 14 TRBJ1-4
TGTGCCAGCAGACCGGGACAGGGGTACACTGAAGCTTTCTTT CASRPGQGYTEAFF . TRBV6-6 TRBD1 14 TRBJ1-1
TGCGCCAGCAGCCAAGCGGTCCAGCGGGGGCGAAGCACAGATACGCAGTATTTT CASSQAVQRGRSTDTQYF . TRBV4-3 TRBD2 18 TRBJ2-3
TGTGCCAGCAGCTTATTAAACGAGGGGGGCGAGCAGTACTTC CASSLLNEGGEQYF . TRBV5-4 . 14 TRBJ2-7
TGTGCCAGCAGCCCAGGGGGCCATCAGCCCCAGCATTTT CASSPGGHQPQHF . TRBV11-3 TRBD1 13 TRBJ1-5
TGCGCCAGCAGTGAAATTACATGCTCCTACGAGCAGTACTTC CASSEITCSYEQYF . TRBV10-1 . 14 TRBJ2-7
TGTGCCAGCACACCTTATAGCACAGATACGCAGTATTTT CASTPYSTDTQYF . TRBV9 . 13 TRBJ2-3
TGTGCCAGCAGCTTAGACTCTCCTAGGGACACCATATATTTT CASSLDSPRDTIYF . TRBV7-8 . 14 TRBJ1-3
TGCGCCAGCTCTAGTGGGGGGCTCTCCTACAATGAGCAGTTCTTC CASSSGGLSYNEQFF . TRBV10-2 . 15 TRBJ2-1
TGCAGTGCTAGCCCTTTGAGGGCTTTCTTT CSASPLRAFF . TRBV20-1 . 10 TRBJ1-1
TGCGCCAGCAGCCAAGTAGTCTACGGGACAGCCGATGAAGCTTTCTTT CASSQVVYGTADEAFF . TRBV4-1 TRBD1 16 TRBJ1-1
TGCAGCGTTGAGGATCTTACCCGTTATGGCTACACCTTC CSVEDLTRYGYTF . TRBV29-1 . 13 TRBJ1-2
TGTGCCAGTAGTCCGGACAGGGAAGGGCCCCAGCATTTT CASSPDREGPQHF . TRBV19 TRBD1 13 TRBJ1-5
TGCAGCGTTGGGTTTCGGGACCCGGTCGGAGATGGCTACACCTTC CSVGFRDPVGDGYTF . TRBV29-1 . 15 TRBJ1-2
TGTGCCAGCACGCGCCGGGACGAAAACATTCAGTACTTC CASTRRDENIQYF . TRBV2 . 13 TRBJ2-4
TGTGCCAGCAGCTTTGCGGGGACACGCACCGGGGAGCTGTTTTTT CASSFAGTRTGELFF . TRBV5-6 . 15 TRBJ2-2
TGTGCCAGCAGGCTCACAGGTTACTCTGGAAACACCATATATTTT CASRLTGYSGNTIYF . TRBV6-1 . 15 TRBJ1-3
TGTGCCAGCAGCGTAGAAGGGGGGCTCTATGGCTACACCTTC CASSVEGGLYGYTF . TRBV9 . 14 TRBJ1-2
TGTGCCAGCAGTGACATTCTGGGGGGAGGCTACACCTTC CASSDILGGGYTF . TRBV2 . 13 TRBJ1-2
TGTGCCAGCAGCTCCGCCTTGTGGGGCACTAGCACAGATACGCAGTATTTT CASSSALWGTSTDTQYF . TRBV7-3 . 17 TRBJ2-3
TGTGCCAGCGTCGTAAAGGAGGGAACGGGGGAGCAGTACTTC CASVVKEGTGEQYF . TRBV7-6 . 14 TRBJ2-7
TGTGCCAGCAGCCAAGACCCCGGGACTACGGCCTACGAGCAGTACTTC CASSQDPGTTAYEQYF once TRBV4-2 TRBD2 16 TRBJ2-7
TGTGCCAGCAAGGCTAGCGGGGGGTCTGGGGGCAAGACCCAGTACTTC CASKASGGSGGKTQYF . TRBV2 TRBD2 16 TRBJ2-5
TGTGCCAGCAGACCGGACAGTGCCGACTACAATGAGCAGTTCTTC CASRPDSADYNEQFF . TRBV2 . 15 TRBJ2-1
TGCGCCAGCAGTGAGGCCGCAGGGAACTATGGCTACACCTTC CASSEAAGNYGYTF . TRBV10-1 . 14 TRBJ1-2
TGTGCCAGCAGCTTGCCACGCCAAACGAACACCGGGGAGCTGTTTTTT CASSLPRQTNTGELFF . TRBV5-4 . 16 TRBJ2-2
TGTGCCAGCAGTCCCCCCAAACCGGGACTAGGAAGAACCCAGTACTTC CASSPPKPGLGRTQYF . TRBV27 TRBD2 16 TRBJ2-5
TGCGCCACTCGGGGGGCAGGGAATATGAACACCGGGGAGCTGTTTTTT CATRGAGNMNTGELFF . TRBV5-1 . 16 TRBJ2-2
TGTGCCAGTCGGACAGGGGATCAGCCCCAGCATTTT CASRTGDQPQHF . TRBV19 TRBD1 12 TRBJ1-5
TGTGCCAGCAGTGAACGAAGGCGGGCGAACACTGAAGCTTTCTTT CASSERRRANTEAFF once TRBV2 . 15 TRBJ1-1
TGTGCCAGCAGTGTCCTGAGTGGGGATGAGCAGTTCTTC CASSVLSGDEQFF . TRBV6-4 . 13 TRBJ2-1
TGCGCCAGCAGCTTCCTCCCACAGGGGGAAGGCTACACCTTC CASSFLPQGEGYTF . TRBV5-1 TRBD1 14 TRBJ1-2
TGTGCCAGGGACAGGGAGGTAAGCAATGAGCAGTTCTTC CARDREVSNEQFF . TRBV21-1 . 13 TRBJ2-1
TGTGCCAGCAGCTTAGGTCCCCGTTGGACAGGGAACACCGGGGAGCTGTTTTTT CASSLGPRWTGNTGELFF . TRBV11-2 TRBD1 18 TRBJ2-2
TGTGCAAGTCGCCAACGCCCCCGATCGCAACCCGCCCCCCCAACTAATGAAAAACTGTTTTTT CASRQRPRSQPAPPTNEKLFF . TRBV12-2 . 21 TRBJ1-4
TGTGCCAGCTCACCGACCGGACAGGGCGCTGTAGCTTTCTTT CASSPTGQGAVAFF . TRBV18 TRBD1 14 TRBJ1-1
TGTGCCAGCTTACCGGGGGGCCCCTTTCTACGGGGGGCCAACGTCCTGACTTTC CASLPGGPFLRGANVLTF . TRBV5-5 . 18 TRBJ2-6
TGTGCCAGCGTTGGAGCGCGAGGTGAAGCTTTCTTT CASVGARGEAFF . TRBV5-8 . 12 TRBJ1-1
TGTGCCAGCTCACCTCAACCGGACTTTTCTCCCGGGGAGCTGTTTTTT CASSPQPDFSPGELFF . TRBV18 . 16 TRBJ2-2
TGCGCCAGCAGTGGAGGGGGCCGGTGGTATTTT CASSGGGRWYF . TRBV10-1 TRBD1 11 TRBJ2-3
TGTGCCAGCAGCTCAGAGACACGGGTTGGAGGCTACACCTTC CASSSETRVGGYTF . TRBV5-4 . 14 TRBJ1-2
TGTGCCAGCAGCGGGCAAAATCAGCCCCAGCATTTT CASSGQNQPQHF . TRBV5-8 . 12 TRBJ1-5
TGTGCCAGCAGCTTGGGTAGGATAAATGAGCAGTTCTTC CASSLGRINEQFF . TRBV5-4 . 13 TRBJ2-1